These 18 T cell receptor beta chains were sequenced from one sample in a study of T cell responses to AZD1222 COVID-19 vaccine. Repertoires were generated with immunoSEQ multiplex PCR, while TCRdb's copy carries only in-frame clones and drops some. This table has 65,000 to 80,000 clones, roughly 94% appearing once. Sample: peripheral blood, taken on day 0 of MenACWY control vaccination. The receptors were sampled from an adult in good health.

The chain joins TRBV15 to TRBJ2-3; 7 nucleotides line up with TRBD1. The V gene end was trimmed by 2 bases and the J gene end by 3 bases; junction bases not matched to a gene: 11. From germline, CDR1 is LNHNV and CDR2 YYDKDF (reference sequence). The CDR3 spans 17 residues. The DNA of the CDR3 is TGTGCCACCAGCAGACTTATAACAGGGGTCCTGACAGATACGCAGTATTTT. Protein product: CATSRLITGVLTDTQYF.

The rearrangement links TRBV15 to TRBJ2-3; TRBD2 is a possible D gene (5 bases). The CDR3 has 14 residues. Trimming shortened V by 5 bases and J by 4 bases, and 13 bases separated the two germline ends. Germline V gene data show CDR1 as LNHNV and CDR2 as YYDKDF (reference sequence). In nucleotides, the CDR3 is TGTGCCACCAGCTCAACTAGGGTGGCAGATACGCAGTATTTT. It translates to CATSSTRVADTQYF.

The gene calls are TRBV28 and TRBJ2-5; maybe TRBD2 (5 bases). Germline assignment: CDR1 MDHEN and CDR2 SYDVKM. Deletions cut 6 bases from V and 4 bases from J, with 12 bases between. The CDR3 consists of 13 residues. CDR3 bases: TGTGCCAGCAGCCCCCTAGGGAGAGAGACCCAGTACTTC. Translating gives CASSPLGRETQYF.

V is TRBV25-1 and J is TRBJ2-5, with 7 bases identical to TRBD1. The germline V gene encodes CDR1 MGHDK and CDR2 SYGVNS. The CDR3 has 16 amino acids. After removal of 4 bases from V and 7 bases from J, the junction contained 15 bases not matched to a gene. CDR3 in DNA: TGTGCCAGCAGTGCCGTCACAGGGGCACTAGGTGGGACCCAGTACTTC. It specifies CASSAVTGALGGTQYF.

CDR3 residues: CASSVQQGANYGYTF. CDR3 sequence (DNA): TGTGCCAGCAGCGTACAACAGGGGGCTAACTATGGCTACACCTTC. The chain links TRBV9 to TRBJ1-2; 8 positions agree with TRBD1. CDR1 is SGDLS, CDR2 YYNGEE, per germline. The CDR3 totals 15 residues. The V segment lost 1 base and the J segment 0 bases; nucleotides outside the gene matches: 2.

This chain uses TRBV29-1 with TRBJ2-3; D gene uncertain. Germline V lookup: CDR1 SQVTM, CDR2 ANQGSEA. Trimming stripped 0 bases from V and 2 bases from J, with 9 bases between. The CDR3 spans 14 residues. CDR3: CSVEDRASTDTQYF. The CDR3 nucleotides read TGCAGCGTTGAAGATCGGGCCTCCACAGATACGCAGTATTTT.

The chain employs TRBV12-5 and TRBJ2-7; D is uncertain. The CDR3 has 15 amino acids. Trimming removed 1 base from V and 0 bases from J, with 10 bases in between. Germline CDR1 LGHNT, CDR2 FRNRAP. DNA for the CDR3: TGTGCTAGTGGTTTGGCGTTGGGTGCCTCCTACGAGCAGTACTTC. It translates to CASGLALGASYEQYF.

The rearrangement uses TRBV24-1 and TRBJ2-2; D is unresolved. Germline CDR1 reads KGHDR; CDR2 reads SFDVKD. Trimming pared 0 bases from V and 5 bases from J, leaving 6 bases between. This CDR3 contains 14 residues. CDR3 region: CATSDLMETGELFF. The CDR3 bases are TGTGCCACCAGTGATTTGATGGAAACCGGGGAGCTGTTTTTT.

The chain links TRBV7-2 to TRBJ1-5, with D tentatively TRBD1 (5 bases). The CDR3 runs to 15 residues. CDR1 is SGHTA, CDR2 FQGNSA, per germline. Trimming pared 5 bases from V and 7 bases from J, leaving 18 bases between. CDR3 bases: TGTGCCAGCAGCCAGAGGGCAGGGTTGGGACAGCCCCAGCATTTT. It encodes CASSQRAGLGQPQHF.

V and J are TRBV12-3 or TRBV12-4 and TRBJ1-2; D not resolved. This CDR3 has 13 amino acids. V gave up 2 bases and J gave up 5 bases, with 9 bases separating them. In DNA, the CDR3 is TGTGCCAGCAGTTTAAGGACGGTTTATGGCTACACCTTC. It specifies CASSLRTVYGYTF.

The rearrangement joins TRBV7-2 to TRBJ1-4, with TRBD1 identical over 7 bases. V shed 1 base, J shed 8 bases, and the junction held 10 bases outside the gene matches. CDR1 and CDR2 from the germline V gene are SGHTA and FQGNSA. There are 16 residues in the CDR3. DNA of the CDR3: TGTGCCAGCAGCTTAGAAGAAACAGGGGCGCAGGAAAAACTGTTTTTT. Translation gives CASSLEETGAQEKLFF.

The CDR3 is CASSLPGSSQGYGYTF. The CDR3 nucleotides are TGTGCCAGCAGCTTACCAGGGAGTTCCCAGGGGTATGGCTACACCTTC. The chain couples TRBV7-9 to TRBJ1-2, with a weak D call TRBD1 (6 bases). Trimming removed 2 bases at V and 5 bases at J, with 18 bases between. The germline V gene has CDR1 SEHNR and CDR2 FQNEAQ (reference sequence). This CDR3 is built from 16 residues.

This chain uses TRBV14 with TRBJ2-7; D not certain. The CDR3 contains 14 residues. Germline CDR1 SGHDN, CDR2 FVKESK. V was shortened by 0 bases and J by 0 bases, with 6 bases between the two germline ends. The CDR3 reads CASSQDWVSYEQYF. The CDR3 region has the DNA TGTGCCAGCAGCCAAGATTGGGTCTCCTACGAGCAGTACTTC.

V and J are TRBV15 and TRBJ2-7, with 11 nucleotides matching TRBD2. Germline CDR1 reads LNHNV; CDR2 reads YYDKDF (reference sequence). V lost 2 bases to trimming and J lost 7 bases; unmatched junction nucleotides: 7. The length of the CDR3 is 15 residues. The CDR3 DNA follows: TGTGCCACCAGCAGAAGGACTAGCGGGCTGGCGGAGCAGTACTTC. As protein: CATSRRTSGLAEQYF.

The rearrangement joins TRBV3-1 (or the pseudogene TRBV3-2) to TRBJ2-5; D is unclear. Germline loops: CDR1 LGHDT, CDR2 YNNKEL (reference sequence). The CDR3 has 15 amino acids. With 1 base removed from V and 13 bases from J, the gap between germline ends came to 22 bases. The CDR3 nucleotides read TGTGCCAGCAGCCAAGTGGTTCACGTCTCCGCATTCCCGTACTTC. Translating gives CASSQVVHVSAFPYF.

This rearrangement joins TRBV6-5 to TRBJ1-1, with a possible D match to TRBD1 (5 bases). Trimming took 0 bases from V and 1 from J, leaving 6 bases between them. From germline, CDR1 is MNHEY and CDR2 SVGAGI. The CDR3 contains 14 residues. The CDR3 DNA follows: TGTGCCAGCAGTTACTCGGGGGGGAACACTGAAGCTTTCTTT. Its protein is CASSYSGGNTEAFF.

The chain combines TRBV10-1 with TRBJ1-5; no clear D gene. This CDR3 is built from 15 residues. CDR1 and CDR2 (germline): WNHNN, SYGVQD (reference sequence). V gave up 3 bases and J gave up 5 bases, with 14 bases separating them. CDR3 sequence: CASSDGPDYHQPQHF. Written as DNA, the CDR3 is TGCGCCAGCAGTGACGGCCCCGATTACCATCAGCCCCAGCATTTT.

The chain couples TRBV4-3 to TRBJ2-1; D could derive from TRBD1 or TRBD2 (7 bases each). Germline V gene data show CDR1 as LGHNA and CDR2 as YSLEER. The CDR3 sequence is 16 residues long. Trimming cost V 0 bases and J 4 bases, with 13 bases left between them. The CDR3 DNA follows: TGCGCCAGCAGCCAAGAGCCCCAGGGGGGGTACAATGAGCAGTTCTTC. Encoded protein: CASSQEPQGGYNEQFF.